This TCR beta chain was recorded in a study of CD4 and CD8 cells across lung adenocarcinoma regions. Samples came from patients with localized non-small cell lung adenocarcinoma. This clonotype was seen ten or more times. From the PCR reads, TCRdb called clonotypes with MiXCR, one entry per CDR3 protein. Here the sample spans about 19,000 distinct CDR3 sequences, about 43% being singletons. The receptor was derived from a male donor with lung adenocarcinoma. The CD4 and CD8 labels of this study may be unreliable. The source material was CD4+ T cells from the margin of a lung tumor.

CDR3 sequence: CASSEAPGTDYGYTF. CDR3 nucleotide sequence: TGTGCCAGCAGTGAAGCGCCCGGGACGGATTATGGCTACACCTTC. The chain combines TRBV6-1 with TRBJ1-2; D possibly corresponds to TRBD1 (5 bases). Germline lookup yields CDR1 MNHNS and CDR2 SASEGT. Trimming removed 0 bases at V and 5 bases at J, with 13 bases between. The CDR3 contains 15 residues.